What follows is one TCR beta chain and its context. This CDR3 contains 15 residues. After removal of 4 bases from V and 1 base from J, the junction contained 5 bases not matched to a gene. The germline V gene has CDR1 MGHRA and CDR2 YSYEKL. Some clones are missing from TCRdb's copy, which holds only in-frame ones; the method was immunoSEQ multiplex PCR. The sample carries around 150,000 clones, around 93% recorded once. This sample is part of a study of T cell responses to AZD1222 COVID-19 vaccine. This sequence joins TRBV4-1 and TRBJ1-1; TRBD1 agrees at 8 bases. Sample: peripheral blood, taken 28 days after the second AZD1222 dose. The sequence was collected from an adult who received the AZD1222 COVID-19 vaccine. CDR3 in amino acids: CASSPQGVQNTEAFF. The CDR3 DNA follows: TGCGCCAGCAGCCCACAGGGGGTTCAGAACACTGAAGCTTTCTTT.